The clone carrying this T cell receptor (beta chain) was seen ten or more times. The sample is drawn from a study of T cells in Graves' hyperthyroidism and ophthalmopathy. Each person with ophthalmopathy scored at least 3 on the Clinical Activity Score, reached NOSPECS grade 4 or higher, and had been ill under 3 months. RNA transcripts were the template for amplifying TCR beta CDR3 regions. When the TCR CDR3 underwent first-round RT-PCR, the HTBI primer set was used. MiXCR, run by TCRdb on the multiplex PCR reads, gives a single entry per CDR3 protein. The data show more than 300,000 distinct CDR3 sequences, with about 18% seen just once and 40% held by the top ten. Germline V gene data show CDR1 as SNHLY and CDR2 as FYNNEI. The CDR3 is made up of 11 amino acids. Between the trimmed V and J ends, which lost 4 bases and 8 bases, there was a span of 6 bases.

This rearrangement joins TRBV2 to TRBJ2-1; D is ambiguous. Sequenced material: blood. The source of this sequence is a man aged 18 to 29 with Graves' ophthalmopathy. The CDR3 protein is CASSVGHEQFF. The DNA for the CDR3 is TGTGCCAGCAGTGTGGGTCATGAGCAGTTCTTC.